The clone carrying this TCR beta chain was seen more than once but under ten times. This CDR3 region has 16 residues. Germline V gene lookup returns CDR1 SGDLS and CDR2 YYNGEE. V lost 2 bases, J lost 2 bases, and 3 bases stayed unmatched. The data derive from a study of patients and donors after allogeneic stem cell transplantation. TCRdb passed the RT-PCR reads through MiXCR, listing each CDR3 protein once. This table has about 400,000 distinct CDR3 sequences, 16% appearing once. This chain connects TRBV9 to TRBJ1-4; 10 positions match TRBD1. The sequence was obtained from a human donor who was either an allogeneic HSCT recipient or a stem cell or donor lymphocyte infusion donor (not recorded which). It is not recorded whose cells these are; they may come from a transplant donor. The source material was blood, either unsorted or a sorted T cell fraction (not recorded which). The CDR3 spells CASSVGQGGTNEKLFF. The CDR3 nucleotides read TGTGCCAGCAGCGTTGGACAGGGGGGGACTAATGAAAAACTGTTTTTT.